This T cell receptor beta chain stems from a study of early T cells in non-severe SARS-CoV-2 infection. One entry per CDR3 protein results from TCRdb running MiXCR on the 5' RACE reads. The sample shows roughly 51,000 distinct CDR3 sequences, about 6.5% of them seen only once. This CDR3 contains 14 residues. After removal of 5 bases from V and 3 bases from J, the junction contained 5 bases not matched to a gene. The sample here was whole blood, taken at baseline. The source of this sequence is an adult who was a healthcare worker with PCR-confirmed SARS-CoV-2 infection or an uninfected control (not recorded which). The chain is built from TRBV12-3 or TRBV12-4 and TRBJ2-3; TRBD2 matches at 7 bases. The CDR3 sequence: CASSPGGGTDTQYF. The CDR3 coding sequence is TGTGCCAGCAGTCCGGGGGGTGGTACAGATACGCAGTATTTT.